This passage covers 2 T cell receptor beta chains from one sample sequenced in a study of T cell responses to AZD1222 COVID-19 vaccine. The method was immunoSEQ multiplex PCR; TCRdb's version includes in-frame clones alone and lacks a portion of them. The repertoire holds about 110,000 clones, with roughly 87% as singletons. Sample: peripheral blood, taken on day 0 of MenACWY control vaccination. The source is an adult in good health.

The CDR3 spells CASSRSGLRTGELFF. For the CDR3, the DNA is TGTGCCAGTAGTCGATCCGGACTCCGGACCGGGGAGCTGTTTTTT. The J gene is TRBJ2-2, the V gene TRBV19, with a tentative D call TRBD2 (5 bases). V dropped 5 bases and J dropped 5 bases, with 15 bases sitting between them. Germline lookup yields CDR1 LNHDA and CDR2 SQIVND (reference sequence). This CDR3 contains 15 residues. The full variable domain, completed using reference TRBV19 and TRBJ2-2, is DGGITQSPKYLFRKEGQNVTLSCEQNLNHDAMYWYRQDPGQGLRLIYYSQIVNDFQKGDIAEGYSVSREKKESFPLTVTSAQKNPTAFYLCASSRSGLRTGELFFGEGSRLTVL.

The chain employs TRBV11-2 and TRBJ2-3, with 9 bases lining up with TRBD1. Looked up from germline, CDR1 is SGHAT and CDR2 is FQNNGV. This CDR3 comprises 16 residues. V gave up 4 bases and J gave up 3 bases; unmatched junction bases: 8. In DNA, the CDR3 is TGTGCCAGCAGCTCCGGACAGGGGAGGCTAACAGATACGCAGTATTTT. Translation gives CASSSGQGRLTDTQYF.